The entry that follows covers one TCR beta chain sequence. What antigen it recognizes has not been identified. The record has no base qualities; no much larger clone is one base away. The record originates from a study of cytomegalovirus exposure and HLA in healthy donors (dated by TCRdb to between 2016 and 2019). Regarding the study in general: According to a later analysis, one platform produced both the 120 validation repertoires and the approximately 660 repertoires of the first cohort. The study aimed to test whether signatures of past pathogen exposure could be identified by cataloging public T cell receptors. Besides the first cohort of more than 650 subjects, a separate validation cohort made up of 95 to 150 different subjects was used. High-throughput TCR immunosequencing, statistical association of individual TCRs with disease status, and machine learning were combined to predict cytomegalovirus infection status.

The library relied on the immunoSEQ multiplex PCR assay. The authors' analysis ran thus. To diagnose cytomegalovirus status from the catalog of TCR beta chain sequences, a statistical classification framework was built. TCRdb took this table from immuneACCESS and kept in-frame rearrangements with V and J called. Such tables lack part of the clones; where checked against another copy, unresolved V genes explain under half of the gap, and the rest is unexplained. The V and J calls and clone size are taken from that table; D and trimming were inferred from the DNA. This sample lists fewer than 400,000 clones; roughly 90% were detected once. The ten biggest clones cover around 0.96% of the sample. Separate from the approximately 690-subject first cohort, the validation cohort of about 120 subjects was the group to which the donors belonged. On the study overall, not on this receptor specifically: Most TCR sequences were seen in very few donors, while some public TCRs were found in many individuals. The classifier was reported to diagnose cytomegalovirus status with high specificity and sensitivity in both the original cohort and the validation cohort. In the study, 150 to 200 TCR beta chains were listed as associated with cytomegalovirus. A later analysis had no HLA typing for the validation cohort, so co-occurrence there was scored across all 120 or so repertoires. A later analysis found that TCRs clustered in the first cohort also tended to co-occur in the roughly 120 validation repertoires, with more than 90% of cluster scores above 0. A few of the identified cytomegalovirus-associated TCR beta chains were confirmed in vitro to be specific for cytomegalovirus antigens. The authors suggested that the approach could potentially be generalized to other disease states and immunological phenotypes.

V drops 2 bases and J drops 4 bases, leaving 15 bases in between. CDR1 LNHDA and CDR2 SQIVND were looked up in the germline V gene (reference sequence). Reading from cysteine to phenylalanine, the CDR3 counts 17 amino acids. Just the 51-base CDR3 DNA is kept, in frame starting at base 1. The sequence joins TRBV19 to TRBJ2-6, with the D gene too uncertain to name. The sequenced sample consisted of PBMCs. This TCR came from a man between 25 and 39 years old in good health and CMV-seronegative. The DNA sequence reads TGTGCCAGTAGTATAATTCACAGTCCAACCGGGGCCAACGTCCTGACTTTC. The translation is CASSIIHSPTGANVLTF. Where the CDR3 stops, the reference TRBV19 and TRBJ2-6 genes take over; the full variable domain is DGGITQSPKYLFRKEGQNVTLSCEQNLNHDAMYWYRQDPGQGLRLIYYSQIVNDFQKGDIAEGYSVSREKKESFPLTVTSAQKNPTAFYLCASSIIHSPTGANVLTFGAGSRLTVL.